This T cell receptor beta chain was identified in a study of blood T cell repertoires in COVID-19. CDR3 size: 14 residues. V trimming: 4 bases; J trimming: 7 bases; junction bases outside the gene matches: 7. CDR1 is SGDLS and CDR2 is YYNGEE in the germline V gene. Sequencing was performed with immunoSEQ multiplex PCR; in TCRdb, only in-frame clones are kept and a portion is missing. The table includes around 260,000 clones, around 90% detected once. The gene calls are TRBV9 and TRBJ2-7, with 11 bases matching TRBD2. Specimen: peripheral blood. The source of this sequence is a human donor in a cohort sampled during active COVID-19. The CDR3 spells CASSPSGGPLEQYF. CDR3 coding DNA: TGTGCCAGCAGCCCTAGCGGGGGGCCCTTGGAGCAGTACTTC.